This TCR beta chain emerged from a study of T-cell memory formation after mild COVID-19 (TCRdb year 2021). With regard to the full study: Most TCR sequence clusters were specific to one of the two donors. T-cell clones expanding and contracting after mild COVID-19 in a couple of donors were tracked by longitudinal TCRalpha and TCRbeta repertoire sequencing. The cohort comprised two young, previously healthy adult volunteers, one female and one male.

Sequencing was performed on an Illumina NovaSeq 6000. Using 5'RACE with constant-segment primers, TCRalpha and TCRbeta cDNA libraries were constructed, with sample barcodes and unique molecular identifiers added in the process. Trizol reagent was used to extract RNA from every sample. Amplification of the libraries took two PCR steps, and the second step added a second sample barcode plus Illumina TruSeq adapters. The libraries were sequenced on an Illumina NovaSeq using 2 x 150 bp paired-end reads. In the paper's pipeline: Demultiplexing of reads and collapsing into UMI-guided consensus sequences were performed with migec v1.2.7. Using mixcr v2.1.11, the UMI consensuses were aligned to TRA and TRB V and J templates and assembled into clonotypes. Expanded or contracted clonotypes were those called significant by both edgeR and NoisET, with noise models trained on biological replicates. For edgeR calls, the thresholds were a false discovery rate-adjusted p below 0.01 and a log2 fold-change of 1. As an exploratory analysis of dynamics, PCA with hierarchical clustering was applied to max-normalized trajectories of the 1000 most abundant clonotypes. The CD4 or CD8 phenotype of responding clones was assigned using the separately sequenced CD4+ and CD8+ repertoires. In TCRdb, the public reads were trimmed at Q25 with fastp and aligned with MiXCR, with productive beta chains retained. Every distinct CDR3 protein forms one entry, paired with its most common genes and DNA. The V and J calls here are based on TCRdb, not the publication. The sample table lists around 450,000 distinct CDR3 sequences, 20% to 25% of them with a count of one. The top ten hold 8.8% of the sample.

PBMCs were isolated by Ficoll-Paque density gradient centrifugation. From V the trimming removes 5 bases and from J it removes 0 bases, while the gene matches leave 9 bases of the junction unaccounted for. Sequences SEHNR (CDR1) and FQNEAQ (CDR2) are obtained from the germline V gene (reference sequence). From its cysteine to its phenylalanine, the CDR3 spans 16 amino acids. Just CDR3 DNA is preserved here, 48 bases in frame from base 1. Summary of the overall study and its limitations: Clones that contracted from day 15 to 85 showed balanced CD4/CD8 phenotypes, whereas a second wave of clones that expanded from day 15 to 37 leaned towards CD4+. Some responding clones were detected in pre-infection memory, suggesting pre-existing cross-reactive memory T cells joined the SARS-CoV-2 response. Contracting CD4+ clones were located mainly in the CM and EM memory subsets, whereas CD8+ clones were found to be enriched in EMRA. SARS-CoV-2 specificity was not confirmed for the second-wave clones peaking on day 37. The study covered only a couple of mild cases, and larger cohorts including severe cases with pre-infection samples were considered necessary.

In regard to this clonotype: The antigen it recognizes is unknown. There are no base qualities to consult, and no much larger clone falls within one base.

The sequence was collected from an adult woman who had mild COVID-19 (a few samples of this study predate the infection). The sample titles of this study are shuffled in the database, so cell type and time point are left out; the donor was told from shared clones. The sequence is built from TRBV7-9 and TRBJ2-7, and TRBD2 matches 8 of the central bases. The source material was PBMCs or a T cell subset sorted from them (not recorded which). The CDR3 in this case is CASSPQSGTSSYEQYF. The nucleotides are TGTGCCAGCAGCCCACAGAGTGGGACTAGCTCCTACGAGCAGTACTTC.